These T cell receptor beta chains were read from a single sample in a study of lymphopenia after photon versus proton radiotherapy. The protocol was immunoSEQ multiplex PCR, while the TCRdb copy is restricted to in-frame clones and leaves out a portion. Counted here are under 30,000 clones, roughly 87% occurring once; the ten biggest clones make up roughly 20%. The sequencing here drew on peripheral blood, taken from a patient treated with photon-based radiotherapy. Receptors were obtained from a man aged 45-65 years with gastric cancer. Each CDR3 is given with its conserved first and last residue. The D gene is left open where the match is weak. Size values are once, few and many counts, or a class for expanded clones, and some rows have none.

J gene	V gene	D gene	clone size	CDR3 DNA	CDR3 protein
TRBJ1-3	TRBV5-5	NA	NA	TGTGCCAGCAGCTTGGCCTTAGGACCGAGCTCTGGAAACACCATATATTTT	CASSLALGPSSGNTIYF
TRBJ2-2	TRBV9	NA	once	TGTGCCAGCAGCCCGATGGGGAACACCGGGGAGCTGTTTTTT	CASSPMGNTGELFF
TRBJ2-5	TRBV5-6	TRBD2	NA	TGTGCCAGCAGCTTGGGACTAGCCGAGGCGGAGACCCAGTACTTC	CASSLGLAEAETQYF
TRBJ2-7	TRBV6-1	TRBD1	NA	TGTGCCAGCAGGGGGTCGGGACAGGGTATCTACGAGCAGTACTTC	CASRGSGQGIYEQYF
TRBJ2-4	TRBV7-2	NA	NA	TGTGCCAGCAGCTTGGTCCCAGACATAGCCAAAAACATTCAGTACTTC	CASSLVPDIAKNIQYF
TRBJ1-1	TRBV9	NA	few	TGTGCCAGCAGCCCGGAAGGGCGCGCTGAAGCTTTCTTT	CASSPEGRAEAFF
TRBJ2-3	TRBV9	NA	NA	TGTGCCAGCAGCGTAGGGGGGGCAGATACGCAGTATTTT	CASSVGGADTQYF
TRBJ1-1	TRBV5-1	NA	NA	TGCGCCAGCAGCTTGGAGCGGGGGCTAACTGAAGCTTTCTTT	CASSLERGLTEAFF
TRBJ2-2	TRBV4-2	NA	NA	TGTGCCAGCAGCCAAGTGGGGGGCGCGAACACCGGGGAGCTGTTTTTT	CASSQVGGANTGELFF
TRBJ1-5	TRBV6-6	NA	few	TGTGCCAGCAGTTTACAGGGAGGGGATCAGCCCCAGCATTTT	CASSLQGGDQPQHF
TRBJ1-2	TRBV7-2	NA	NA	TGTGCCAGCAGCTTAGCCCGGGACTATGGCTACACCTTC	CASSLARDYGYTF
TRBJ1-2	TRBV5-4	TRBD1	NA	TGTGCCAGCAGCTTGTCGCAGGGGGCTAGATATGGCTACACCTTC	CASSLSQGARYGYTF
TRBJ2-1	TRBV4-1	NA	NA	TGCGCCAGCAGCCAAAAGAGCCGGAGCTCCTACAATGAGCAGTTCTTC	CASSQKSRSSYNEQFF
TRBJ2-6	TRBV7-3	NA	NA	TGTGCCAGCAGCTTAAGTCACTCTGGGGCCAACGTCCTGACTTTC	CASSLSHSGANVLTF
TRBJ2-5	TRBV6-1	NA	once	TGTGCCAGCAGTGAACCAGGGTCGGTAGAGACCCAGTACTTC	CASSEPGSVETQYF
TRBJ2-2	TRBV10-3	TRBD1	NA	TGTGCCATCAGATTTGGACAGGCTGACACCGGGGAGCTGTTTTTT	CAIRFGQADTGELFF
TRBJ1-3	TRBV10-3	TRBD1	NA	TGTGCCATCACCCACACAGGGGGCTCTGGAAACACCATATATTTT	CAITHTGGSGNTIYF
TRBJ2-7	TRBV9	TRBD2	NA	TGTGCCAGCAGCGTAGGACTAGCGGGGGGCCACGAGCAGTACTTC	CASSVGLAGGHEQYF
TRBJ1-1	TRBV5-6	NA	NA	TGTGCCAGCAGCTTGCAAGACACCTACACTGAAGCTTTCTTT	CASSLQDTYTEAFF
TRBJ1-1	TRBV19	NA	NA	TGTGCCAGTAGTCTAGGGCCCTTGGGCACTGAAGCTTTCTTT	CASSLGPLGTEAFF
TRBJ2-1	TRBV9	TRBD1	NA	TGTGCCAGCAGCCCATGGACAGGGGGCCCTAATTCACTTAATGAGCAGTTCTTC	CASSPWTGGPNSLNEQFF
TRBJ2-5	TRBV4-3	TRBD1	once	TGCGCCAGCAGCCAAGGCACAGGGGGCTTAGAGACCCAGTACTTC	CASSQGTGGLETQYF
TRBJ2-3	TRBV19	TRBD2	NA	TGTGCCAGTAGTAACCCTAGCGGGGAAAGCACAGATACGCAGTATTTT	CASSNPSGESTDTQYF
TRBJ2-2	TRBV6-1	NA	NA	TGTGCCAGCAGTGAAAGTGAGGGGTACACCGGGGAGCTGTTTTTT	CASSESEGYTGELFF
TRBJ1-5	TRBV5-1	NA	NA	TGCGCCAGCAGCTTGGGAGGCAACAATCAGCCCCAGCATTTT	CASSLGGNNQPQHF
TRBJ2-7	TRBV2	NA	NA	TGTGCCAGCAGTGCAGGGTCCTACGAGCAGTACTTC	CASSAGSYEQYF
TRBJ2-1	TRBV10-3	NA	NA	TGTGCCATCAGTGAGGCCGCCAATGAGCAGTTCTTC	CAISEAANEQFF